This T cell receptor beta chain was sequenced during a study of blood T cell repertoires in COVID-19. Study as a whole: From the United States, Italy and Spain came samples of acute and convalescent COVID-19.

Clones were sequenced by immunoSEQ multiplex PCR, and TCRdb holds only the in-frame ones, with some missing. Among tens of thousands of clones listed, 65% to 90% were seen once. CDR3 length: 17 residues. V was pared by 3 bases and J by 3 bases, with 11 bases of the junction left unmatched. Per the germline V gene, CDR1 is LNHDA and CDR2 is SQIVND (reference sequence). The receptor was isolated from a man at least 80 years old with acute or convalescent COVID-19. The sample taken for sequencing was peripheral blood. The chain employs TRBV19 and TRBJ2-3, with 8 nucleotides matching TRBD2. In nucleotides, the CDR3 is TGTGCCAGTAGTATTAAGACTAGCGAGGCCAGGACAGATACGCAGTATTTT. Amino acid sequence: CASSIKTSEARTDTQYF.